This TCR beta chain came from a study of shared clonotypes between healthy human individuals (dated by TCRdb to 2019 to 2021). About the investigation overall: Three men and two women, aged 18 to 49 years, made up the cohort. For each donor, CD4 naive and CD4 memory were each given three plates, CD8 naive was given two plates, and CD8 memory was given one plate. The study deeply sequenced blood TCR repertoires of about 5 healthy adults to estimate repertoire size and the extent of clonotype sharing between individuals. Different laboratories and diverse techniques were used to prepare libraries and sequence TCR repertoires, to increase sequencing depth and limit assay-specific biases. Between about 0.8 and 9 billion PBMCs per donor were obtained by leukapheresis.

TCR CDR3 regions were amplified from genomic DNA by multiplex PCR using the deep immunoSEQ assay. Genomic DNA extracted from each cell subset was distributed evenly over all wells of several immunoSEQ 96-well plates, and each plate served as one replicate. For sorted subsets, approximately 210 ng of genomic DNA, equivalent to some 33,000 T cell genomes, went into each replicate PCR. Purified libraries were measured with a Qubit 3.0 fluorometer, size-checked on a Bioanalyzer 2100, and measured again with the KAPA Library Quantification kit. Each immunoSEQ 96-well plate was sequenced on its own single-read 150-cycle Illumina NextSeq 550 flow cell. Concerning the study's data processing: Because only junctional sequences without quality scores were contained in the immunoSEQ output, filtering matching that applied to full-length reads could not be performed. Sequences were annotated with PyIR, a Python wrapper for IgBLAST v1.9, and V/J genes and CDR3 were assigned using IMGT germline references. Reads with weak V/J assignments (E-value above 1e-6), missing CDR3, stop codons, out-of-frame junctions, or ambiguous translated residues were removed. V3J clonotypes were defined as sequences sharing the same inferred V gene, J gene, and CDR3 amino acid sequence. The percentage overlap between two repertoires was calculated by dividing the number of shared unique clonotypes by the size of the smaller repertoire. RTK rarefaction, the Chao1 estimator, and Recon v2.1 estimates of unobserved clonotypes were used to assess repertoire richness. For all TCRbeta clonotypes obtained by the gDNA method from several donors, generation probabilities were computed with OLGA. Imported from immuneACCESS, the table was reduced by TCRdb to in-frame sequences with V and J called. These copies leave out some clones; in studies compared against another copy, an unresolved V gene accounts for under half, and the cause of the remainder is not known. That table supplies the V and J calls and clone size; D and trimming were determined from the DNA. The sample data list more than 2 million clones, and 85% to 95% of these were observed just once. Clones ranked in the top ten supply more than 0.95% of the sample.

A remark on this clone: It lacks a known antigen. Per-nucleotide qualities are absent, and no much larger clonotype sits a single base away.

V gives up 2 bases and J gives up 3 bases, and the segment between their germline ends measures 16 bases. CDR1 GTSNPN and CDR2 SVGIG were looked up in the germline V gene (reference sequence). CDR3 length: 15 amino acids, cysteine to phenylalanine. CDR3 DNA is the only sequence kept; it has 45 bases, read in frame from the first base. CD8 naive samples were CD45RO-negative cells positively selected for CCR7, giving a CD45RA+CCR7+ population that excluded TemRA cells. Donors were healthy HIV-negative adults with no recently reported acute infections or vaccinations. Every donor was a Caucasian adult living in Nashville, Tennessee, USA. Blood was collected by leukapheresis, and PBMCs were isolated by Ficoll-Histopaque density gradient centrifugation and then cryopreserved in liquid nitrogen vapor phase. Analytical flow cytometry was used to check the purity and quantity of each magnetically sorted T cell population. Genomic DNA was isolated from each sorted fraction and quantified by UV absorbance on a Nanodrop 2000c.

The full study reports these points: Incomplete sequencing was indicated by rarefaction of sorted-subset datasets, despite the large sequencing depth. Sampling was restricted to blood, and TCR repertoires in tissue are likely to differ from TCR repertoires in blood. Pairwise subsampling indicated that sequencing depth was expected to affect the degree of clonotype sharing among donors. When a handful of donors were compared, the shared fraction of clonotypes was about 5% for naive CD4, around 4% for naive CD8, 2.3% for memory CD4, and under 0.5% for memory CD8. Because the study included only a small number of donors, the genetic and exposure-history diversity represented was limited. Naive subsets generally had larger estimated clonotype richness than memory subsets did. Higher generation probabilities were observed for clonotypes shared by all four sorted-subset donors than for non-shared clonotypes.

The specimen was naive CD8+ T cells sorted from blood. Interpreted using the paper, the cell subset or site label stands for: CD45RA+CCR7+. The clonotype originates from a young man in good health. Recombination joined TRBV30 with TRBJ1-1, and perhaps TRBD1 as D gene, on 6 matching bases. The CDR3 corresponds to CAWSSDRENDTEAFF. The base sequence is TGTGCCTGGAGTTCGGACAGAGAAAATGACACTGAAGCTTTCTTT.